What follows are 18 T cell receptor beta chains derived from one specimen sequenced in a study of blood T cell repertoires in COVID-19. The data were produced by immunoSEQ multiplex PCR, yet TCRdb's version contains in-frame clones alone and is incomplete. Of some 270,000 clones listed, 84% are singletons. The source material was peripheral blood. Every receptor here comes from a person aged 65 to 85 with COVID-19, enrolled during active disease.

V and J are TRBV6-5 and TRBJ2-2, with no clear D. Trimming left V 6 bases short and J 4 bases short, with 9 bases between. Germline V gene sequence: CDR1 MNHEY, CDR2 SVGAGI. The CDR3 length is 13 residues. CDR3 sequence: CASSSHSTGELFF. DNA of the CDR3: TGTGCCAGCAGCTCTCATAGCACCGGGGAGCTGTTTTTT.

As for this clone: The sample carries other DNA sequences with the same CDR3. The J gene is TRBJ1-4, the V gene TRBV5-1; weak D call: TRBD1 (6 bases). The germline V gene encodes CDR1 SGHRS and CDR2 YFSETQ. Trimming took off 2 bases at V and 3 bases at J, with 8 bases between the two ends. The CDR3 consists of 14 residues. The CDR3 DNA is TGCGCCAGCAGCTTACAGGGCCCTAATGAAAAACTGTTTTTT. Translated: CASSLQGPNEKLFF.

V gene TRBV9 combines with J gene TRBJ1-3; possible D gene TRBD1, 5 bases. The V end was cut by 4 bases, the J end by 2 bases, with 13 bases between. The CDR3 length is 15 residues. Germline V lookup: CDR1 SGDLS, CDR2 YYNGEE. The CDR3 nucleotides are TGTGCCAGCAGCATTAGTGCAGGGACTGGAAACACCATATATTTT. Translated: CASSISAGTGNTIYF.

J is TRBJ2-3 and V is TRBV7-9; TRBD2 matches 9 bases. From germline, CDR1 is SEHNR and CDR2 FQNEAQ (reference sequence). There are 18 residues in the CDR3. The J segment lost 5 bases and the V segment lost 4 bases, leaving 16 bases of the junction unmatched. This chain's CDR3 is CASSYWGGSGRQGDTQYF. The CDR3 nucleotides are TGTGCCAGCAGCTATTGGGGTGGGAGCGGGAGGCAAGGAGATACGCAGTATTTT.

The chain has TRBV12-3 or TRBV12-4 and TRBJ2-5; no reliable D call. V lost 5 bases and J 5 bases, leaving 9 bases between the germline ends. The CDR3 is 12 amino acids. CDR3 nucleotides: TGTGCCAGCAGTCCCGTCGGGGAGACCCAGTACTTC. Its translation is CASSPVGETQYF.

The genes are TRBV6-5 and TRBJ2-1; 15 bases match TRBD2. V shed 4 bases, J shed 12 bases, and the junction held 7 bases outside the gene matches. Germline V gives CDR1 MNHEY, CDR2 SVGAGI. The CDR3 contains 15 residues. CDR3 coding DNA: TGTGCCAGCAGTTCCTTAGGACTAGCGGGGGGGCCGCAGTTCTTC. As protein: CASSSLGLAGGPQFF.

This rearrangement joins TRBV28 to TRBJ1-1, with D perhaps TRBD1 (5 bases). This CDR3 contains 14 residues. The germline V and J ends were trimmed by 6 bases and 0 bases, with 11 bases remaining between them. CDR1 is MDHEN and CDR2 is SYDVKM in the germline V gene. The CDR3 nucleotides are TGTGCCAGCAGAAGAATGACAGTGAACACTGAAGCTTTCTTT. Its protein product is CASRRMTVNTEAFF.

V and J are TRBV30 and TRBJ1-5; possibly TRBD1 for D (6 bases). This CDR3 is 14 amino acids long. V lost 2 bases and J 0 bases, leaving 8 bases between the germline ends. Looked up from germline, CDR1 is GTSNPN and CDR2 is SVGIG (reference sequence). The CDR3 sequence: CAWSQGSSNQPQHF. CDR3 in DNA: TGTGCCTGGAGTCAGGGGAGTAGCAATCAGCCCCAGCATTTT.

The rearrangement joins TRBV7-9 to TRBJ2-5; D unclear. V lost 5 bases, J lost 4 bases, and 14 bases lay in between. CDR1 is SEHNR, CDR2 FQNEAQ, per germline (reference sequence). CDR3 length equals 14 residues. CDR3 nucleotide sequence: TGTGCCAGCAGCCCGGGTAAGGTCCGAGAGACCCAGTACTTC. Protein sequence: CASSPGKVRETQYF.

The V and J genes are TRBV2 and TRBJ1-5; weak D call: TRBD1 (5 bases). This CDR3 is 15 amino acids long. In germline, CDR1 is SNHLY, CDR2 FYNNEI. Trimming removed 5 bases at V and 5 bases at J, with 16 bases between. The CDR3 bases are TGTGCCAGCAGTAAGCAGGGAATTGGGGATCAGCCCCAGCATTTT. Protein sequence: CASSKQGIGDQPQHF.

This clone appeared a single time. This chain joins TRBV27 and TRBJ2-3, with 8 bases lining up with TRBD2. J was trimmed by 5 bases and V by 3 bases; bases with no gene match: 7. Germline loops: CDR1 MNHEY, CDR2 SMNVEV (reference sequence). The CDR3 is 15 amino acids. In DNA, the CDR3 is TGTGCCAGCAGTTTGGGCGGGAGCGGGGGAGATACGCAGTATTTT. It encodes CASSLGGSGGDTQYF.

This rearrangement joins TRBV28 to TRBJ1-5; TRBD1 might be the D (5 bases). The CDR3 covers 14 residues. Germline lookup yields CDR1 MDHEN and CDR2 SYDVKM. Trimming took off 3 bases at V and 4 bases at J, with 10 bases between the two ends. The CDR3 DNA follows: TGTGCCAGCAGTTTCGGGGGGACTAATCAGCCCCAGCATTTT. Amino acids: CASSFGGTNQPQHF. Together with reference TRBV28 and TRBJ1-5, the CDR3 gives the full variable domain: DVKVTQSSRYLVKRTGEKVFLECVQDMDHENMFWYRQDPGLGLRLIYFSYDVKMKEKGDIPEGYSVSREKKERFSLILESASTNQTSMYLCASSFGGTNQPQHFGDGTRLSIL.

The chain links TRBV18 to TRBJ1-1; the D gene is possibly TRBD1 (5 bases). The CDR3 extends over 13 amino acids. The germline V gene has CDR1 KGHSH and CDR2 LQKENI. Trimming cost V 2 bases and J 1 base, with 5 bases left between them. CDR3 protein: CASSPGQNTEAFF. Here the CDR3 DNA reads TGTGCCAGCTCACCAGGACAGAACACTGAAGCTTTCTTT.

The chain couples TRBV19 to TRBJ1-5; a possible D gene is TRBD1 (5 bases). The CDR3 has 15 residues. CDR1 is LNHDA and CDR2 is SQIVND in the germline V gene (reference sequence). Trimming removed 9 bases from V and 3 bases from J, with 18 bases in between. CDR3 bases: TGTGCCAGCGATAATAGGGGCACTTCCAATCAGCCCCAGCATTTT. It codes for CASDNRGTSNQPQHF.

This clone was found a few times. The V gene is TRBV20-1, the J gene TRBJ2-1, with 10 bases fitting TRBD2. The CDR3 totals 14 residues. Trimming cost V 3 bases and J 9 bases; bases outside gene matches: 8. From germline, CDR1 is DFQATT and CDR2 SNEGSKA (reference sequence). This CDR3 is CSASTQREGGEQFF. Written as DNA, the CDR3 is TGCAGTGCTAGTACCCAGCGGGAGGGGGGTGAGCAGTTCTTC.

CDR3 nucleotide sequence: TGTGCCAGCAGCTACGGGGGTTCCTACGAGCAGTACTTC. Protein product: CASSYGGSYEQYF. The chain combines TRBV5-4 with TRBJ2-7, with D maybe TRBD2 (6 bases). CDR3 length: 13 residues. V lost 3 bases to trimming and J lost 1 base, with 8 bases between them. Germline CDR1 reads SGHNT; CDR2 reads YYREEE (reference sequence).

This clone is a singleton in its sample. V usage is TRBV5-4 and J usage is TRBJ2-7; 8 nucleotides line up with TRBD1. CDR3 size: 15 residues. CDR1 and CDR2 (germline): SGHNT, YYREEE (reference sequence). V lost 5 bases and J lost 3; bases outside the gene matches: 10. The CDR3 loop reads CASRSGQGIFYEQYF. The CDR3 coding sequence is TGTGCCAGCAGATCTGGACAGGGCATTTTCTACGAGCAGTACTTC.

The chain carries TRBV6-1 and TRBJ1-2; the match to TRBD1 covers 8 bases. J gave up 5 bases and V 2 bases, and 4 bases lay outside the gene matches. CDR1 is MNHNS, CDR2 SASEGT, per germline. This CDR3 is 14 amino acids long. The CDR3 DNA follows: TGTGCCAGCAGTGAAACCCGGACAGGGTATGGCTACACCTTC. Translated: CASSETRTGYGYTF.